The TCR beta chain under discussion was sequenced for a study of cytomegalovirus exposure and HLA in healthy donors. Study results and caveats: Associated with cytomegalovirus, according to the listing, were 150 to 200 TCR beta chains.

In regard to this clone: No antigen is known for it.

The CDR3 runs 14 residues. Trimming left V 0 bases short and J 7 bases short, with 12 bases between. CDR1 is MNHEY and CDR2 is SVGAGI in the germline V gene. It was with 60 Vbeta and 13 Jbeta primers that the PCR ran. The table came from immunoSEQ multiplex PCR; TCRdb's copy has only in-frame clones and leaves some out. Among fewer than 250,000 clones listed, around 73% were seen once. The sequenced material came from PBMCs. V usage is TRBV6-5 and J usage is TRBJ1-2, with D possibly matching TRBD1 (5 bases). The clonotype comes from a woman aged 25-40 years in good health and CMV-seropositive. CDR3 bases: TGTGCCAGCAGTTACTCGATCTTGGGGGGTGGCTACACCTTC. Translation: CASSYSILGGGYTF.